This section outlines one T cell receptor (beta chain) sequence together with its context. This sample stems from a study of T cell changes during pregnancy in multiple sclerosis. Trimming took off 0 bases at V and 2 bases at J, with 10 bases between the two ends. The CDR3 extends over 15 amino acids. Germline loops: CDR1 LGHNA, CDR2 YSLEER. The assay was immunoSEQ multiplex PCR, and TCRdb's table has in-frame clones only and misses some. The sample lists about 92,000 clones; under 95% were seen once. The rearrangement uses TRBV4-3 and TRBJ1-2; weak D call: TRBD1 (5 bases). This receptor was taken from a female donor with multiple sclerosis, enrolled in a pregnancy study. Specimen: peripheral blood, collected in the first trimester of pregnancy. CDR3 sequence (DNA): TGCGCCAGCAGCCAAGAGCCAGGGAGGAACTATGGCTACACCTTC. Its protein product is CASSQEPGRNYGYTF.